This passage covers 3 T cell receptor beta chains from one sample sequenced in a study of type 1 regulatory T cells. These TCRs' antigens remain unknown. Each CDR3 protein gets one entry after TCRdb re-called the reads with MiXCR. The data hold 68,000 or so distinct CDR3 sequences, with 45% to 50% observed a single time. The specimen was cultured non-Tr1 T cells, either the whole culture or a sorted T cell fraction (not recorded which). The receptors come from a human donor in good health.

This clonotype was seen once. A much larger clone lies one base from this, so it may be a read error. This chain connects TRBV3-1 to TRBJ2-1; TRBD2 matches at 10 bases. V lost 5 bases, J lost 7 bases, and 11 bases stayed unmatched. CDR3 length: 16 residues. Germline CDR1 and CDR2: LGHDT and YNNKEL (reference sequence). Here the CDR3 reads CASSDSGGTGGNEQFF. In DNA, the CDR3 is TGTGCCAGCAGCGATAGCGGGGGGACTGGTGGAAATGAGCAGTTCTTC.

This clonotype appeared a single time. The rearrangement joins TRBV3-1 to TRBJ1-1, with D possibly matching TRBD1 (5 bases). Trimming left V 2 bases short and J 0 bases short, with 10 bases between. The CDR3 has 15 amino acids. The germline V gene has CDR1 LGHDT and CDR2 YNNKEL (reference sequence). DNA of the CDR3: TGTGCCAGCAGCCAAAGGTTGGGGCTGAACACTGAAGCTTTCTTT. Translating gives CASSQRLGLNTEAFF.

This clonotype was seen a handful of times. The genes are TRBV7-9 and TRBJ2-7, with no clear D. V lost 2 bases and J 5 bases, leaving 10 bases between the germline ends. The CDR3 totals 13 residues. Per germline, CDR1 SEHNR and CDR2 FQNEAQ (reference sequence). Here the CDR3 reads CASSLYTVNEQYF. The DNA of the CDR3 is TGTGCCAGCAGCTTATATACAGTAAACGAGCAGTACTTC.